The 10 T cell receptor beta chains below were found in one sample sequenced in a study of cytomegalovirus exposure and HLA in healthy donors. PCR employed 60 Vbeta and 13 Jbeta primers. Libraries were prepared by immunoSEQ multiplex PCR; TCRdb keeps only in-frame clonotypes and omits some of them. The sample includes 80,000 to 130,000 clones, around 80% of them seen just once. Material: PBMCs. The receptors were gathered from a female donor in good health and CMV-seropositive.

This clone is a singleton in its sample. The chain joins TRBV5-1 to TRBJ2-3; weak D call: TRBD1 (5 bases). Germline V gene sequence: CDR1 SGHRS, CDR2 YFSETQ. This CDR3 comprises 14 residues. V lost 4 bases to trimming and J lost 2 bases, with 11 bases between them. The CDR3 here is CASSPDIVTDTQYF. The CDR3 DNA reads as TGCGCCAGCAGCCCGGACATCGTCACAGATACGCAGTATTTT.

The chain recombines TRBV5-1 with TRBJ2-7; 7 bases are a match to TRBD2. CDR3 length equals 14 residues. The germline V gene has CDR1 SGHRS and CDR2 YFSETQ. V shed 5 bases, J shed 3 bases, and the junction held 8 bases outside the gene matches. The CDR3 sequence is CASRDAGDRYEQYF. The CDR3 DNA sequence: TGCGCCAGCAGAGACGCGGGAGACCGCTACGAGCAGTACTTC. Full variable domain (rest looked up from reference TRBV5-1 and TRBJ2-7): KAGVTQTPRYLIKTRGQQVTLSCSPISGHRSVSWYQQTPGQGLQFLFEYFSETQRNKGNFPGRFSGRQFSNSRSEMNVSTLELGDSALYLCASRDAGDRYEQYFGPGTRLTVT.

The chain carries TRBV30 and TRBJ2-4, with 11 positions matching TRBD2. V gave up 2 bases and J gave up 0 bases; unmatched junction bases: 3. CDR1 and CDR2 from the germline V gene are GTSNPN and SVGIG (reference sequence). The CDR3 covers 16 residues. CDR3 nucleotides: TGTGCCTGGAGTCCTGGACTAGCGGGAGCCAAAAACATTCAGTACTTC. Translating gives CAWSPGLAGAKNIQYF.

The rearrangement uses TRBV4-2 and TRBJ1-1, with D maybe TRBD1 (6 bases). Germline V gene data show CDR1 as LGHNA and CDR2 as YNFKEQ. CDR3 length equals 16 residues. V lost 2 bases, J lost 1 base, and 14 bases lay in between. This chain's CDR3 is CASSQRSGVGNTEAFF. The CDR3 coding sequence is TGTGCCAGCAGCCAACGATCAGGGGTGGGGAACACTGAAGCTTTCTTT.

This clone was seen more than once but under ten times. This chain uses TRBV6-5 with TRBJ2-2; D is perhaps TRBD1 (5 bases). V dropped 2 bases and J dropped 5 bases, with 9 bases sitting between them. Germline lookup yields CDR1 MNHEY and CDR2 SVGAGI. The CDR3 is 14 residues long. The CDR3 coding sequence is TGTGCCAGCAGTTACGACAGTGGAACCGGGGAGCTGTTTTTT. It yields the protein CASSYDSGTGELFF.

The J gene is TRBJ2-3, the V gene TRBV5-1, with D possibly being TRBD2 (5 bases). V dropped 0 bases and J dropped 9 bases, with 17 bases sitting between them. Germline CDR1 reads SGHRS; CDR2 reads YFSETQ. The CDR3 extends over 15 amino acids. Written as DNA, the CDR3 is TGCGCCAGCAGCTTGGGCCGGACCCGCTCGGGGACGCAGTATTTT. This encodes CASSLGRTRSGTQYF.

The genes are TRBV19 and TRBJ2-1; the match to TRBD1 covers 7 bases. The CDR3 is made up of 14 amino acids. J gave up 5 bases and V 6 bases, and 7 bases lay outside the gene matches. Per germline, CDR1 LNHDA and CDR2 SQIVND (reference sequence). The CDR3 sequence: CASRRQGTNNEQFF. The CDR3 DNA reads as TGTGCCAGTAGGAGACAGGGAACGAACAATGAGCAGTTCTTC. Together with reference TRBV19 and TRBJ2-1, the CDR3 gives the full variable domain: DGGITQSPKYLFRKEGQNVTLSCEQNLNHDAMYWYRQDPGQGLRLIYYSQIVNDFQKGDIAEGYSVSREKKESFPLTVTSAQKNPTAFYLCASRRQGTNNEQFFGPGTRLTVL.

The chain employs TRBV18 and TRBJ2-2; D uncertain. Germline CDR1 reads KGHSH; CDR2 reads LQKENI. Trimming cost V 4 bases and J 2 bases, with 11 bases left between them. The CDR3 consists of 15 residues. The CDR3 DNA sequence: TGTGCCAGCTCACGTGGCGGAGCTAACACCGGGGAGCTGTTTTTT. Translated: CASSRGGANTGELFF.

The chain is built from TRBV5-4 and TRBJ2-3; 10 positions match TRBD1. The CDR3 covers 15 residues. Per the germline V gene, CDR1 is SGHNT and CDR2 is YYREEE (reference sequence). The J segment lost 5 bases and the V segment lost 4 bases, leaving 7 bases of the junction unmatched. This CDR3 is CASSPWDRGGDTQYF. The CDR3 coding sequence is TGTGCCAGCAGCCCGTGGGACAGGGGAGGAGATACGCAGTATTTT.

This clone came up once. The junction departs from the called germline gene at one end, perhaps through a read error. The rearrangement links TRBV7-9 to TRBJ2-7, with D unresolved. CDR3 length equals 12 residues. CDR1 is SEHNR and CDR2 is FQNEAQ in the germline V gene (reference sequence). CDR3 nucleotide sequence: TGTTCCAGCAGCCCCGGGTCGGGTTTTCGGTACTTC. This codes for CSSSPGSGFRYF.